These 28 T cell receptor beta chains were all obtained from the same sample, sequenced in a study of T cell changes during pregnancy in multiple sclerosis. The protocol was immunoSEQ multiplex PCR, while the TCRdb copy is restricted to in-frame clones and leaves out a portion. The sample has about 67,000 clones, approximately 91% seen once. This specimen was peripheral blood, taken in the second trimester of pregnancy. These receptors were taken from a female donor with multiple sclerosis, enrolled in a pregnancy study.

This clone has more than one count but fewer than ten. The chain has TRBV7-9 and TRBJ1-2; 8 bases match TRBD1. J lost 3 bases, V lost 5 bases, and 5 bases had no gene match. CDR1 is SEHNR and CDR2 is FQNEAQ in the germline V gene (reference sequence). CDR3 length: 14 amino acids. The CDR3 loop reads CASSDGQGDYGYTF. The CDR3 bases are TGTGCCAGCAGCGATGGACAGGGAGACTATGGCTACACCTTC.

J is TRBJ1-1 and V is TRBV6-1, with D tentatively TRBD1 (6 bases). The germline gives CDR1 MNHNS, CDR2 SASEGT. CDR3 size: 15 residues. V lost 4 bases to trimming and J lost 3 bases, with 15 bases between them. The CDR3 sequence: CASSVQGQKDTEAFF. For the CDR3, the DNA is TGTGCCAGCAGTGTACAGGGCCAAAAGGACACTGAAGCTTTCTTT.

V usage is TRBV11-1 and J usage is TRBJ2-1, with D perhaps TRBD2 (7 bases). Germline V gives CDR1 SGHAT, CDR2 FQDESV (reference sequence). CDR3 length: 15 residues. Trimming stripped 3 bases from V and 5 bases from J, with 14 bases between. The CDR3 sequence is CASSLKGGRDNEQFF. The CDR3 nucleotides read TGTGCCAGCAGCTTGAAGGGGGGGAGGGACAATGAGCAGTTCTTC.

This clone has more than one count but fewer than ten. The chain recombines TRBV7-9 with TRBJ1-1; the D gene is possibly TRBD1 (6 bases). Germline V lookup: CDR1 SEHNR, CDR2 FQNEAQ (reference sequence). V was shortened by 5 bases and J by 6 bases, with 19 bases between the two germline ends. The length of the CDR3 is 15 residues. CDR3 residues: CASSRGEWGLSEAFF. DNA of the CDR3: TGTGCCAGCAGCCGCGGCGAGTGGGGGCTCTCTGAAGCTTTCTTT. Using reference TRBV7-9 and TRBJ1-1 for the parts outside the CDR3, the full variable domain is DTGVSQNPRHKITKRGQNVTFRCDPISEHNRLYWYRQTLGQGPEFLTYFQNEAQLEKSRLLSDRFSAERPKGSFSTLEIQRTEQGDSAMYLCASSRGEWGLSEAFFGQGTRLTVV.

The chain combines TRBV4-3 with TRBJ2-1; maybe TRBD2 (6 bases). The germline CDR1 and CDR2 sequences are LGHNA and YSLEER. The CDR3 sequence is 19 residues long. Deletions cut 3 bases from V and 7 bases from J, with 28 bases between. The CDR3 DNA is TGCGCCAGCAGCCATGGGTGGCAGGGCAGGCGGACTACTACAAATGAGCAGTTCTTC. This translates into CASSHGWQGRRTTTNEQFF.

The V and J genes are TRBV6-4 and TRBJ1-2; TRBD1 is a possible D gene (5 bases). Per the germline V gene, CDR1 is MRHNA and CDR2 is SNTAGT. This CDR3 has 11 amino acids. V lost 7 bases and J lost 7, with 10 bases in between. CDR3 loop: CASNGGFGYTF. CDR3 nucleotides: TGTGCCAGCAACGGGGGTTTTGGCTACACCTTC.

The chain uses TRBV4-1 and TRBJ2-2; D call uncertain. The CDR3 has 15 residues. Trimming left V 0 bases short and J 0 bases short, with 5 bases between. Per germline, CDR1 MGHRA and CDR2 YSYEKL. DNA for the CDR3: TGCGCCAGCAGCCAAGAGGCTCCGAACACCGGGGAGCTGTTTTTT. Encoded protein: CASSQEAPNTGELFF.

CDR3 sequence (DNA): TGTGCCAGCAGGGATGGGGCAGGGGAAGCTTTCTTT. Translated: CASRDGAGEAFF. The rearrangement joins TRBV6-5 to TRBJ1-1, with D perhaps TRBD1 (5 bases). The CDR3 has 12 residues. Germline V gene sequence: CDR1 MNHEY, CDR2 SVGAGI. The ends were cut back, 6 bases at V and 8 bases at J, with 13 bases in the middle.

CDR3 coding DNA: TGTGCCAGCAGAAACCTGGCGGGGGCCGACACCGGGGAGCTGTTTTTT. This translates into CASRNLAGADTGELFF. J is TRBJ2-2 and V is TRBV25-1, with D tentatively TRBD2 (7 bases). This CDR3 is built from 16 residues. Trimming cost V 6 bases and J 3 bases, with 17 bases left between them. Germline-derived CDR1 and CDR2 are MGHDK and SYGVNS.

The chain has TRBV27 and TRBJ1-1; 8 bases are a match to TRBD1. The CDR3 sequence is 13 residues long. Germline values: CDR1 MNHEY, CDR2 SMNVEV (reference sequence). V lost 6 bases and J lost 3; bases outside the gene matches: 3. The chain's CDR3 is CASSLTGDTEAFF. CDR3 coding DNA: TGTGCCAGCAGCCTGACAGGGGACACTGAAGCTTTCTTT.

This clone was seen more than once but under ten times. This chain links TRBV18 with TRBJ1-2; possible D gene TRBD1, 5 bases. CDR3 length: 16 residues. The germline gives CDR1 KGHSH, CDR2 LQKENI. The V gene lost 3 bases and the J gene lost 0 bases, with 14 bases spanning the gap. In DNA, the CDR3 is TGTGCCAGCTCACCCGGCGGGGACCAAGCTAACTATGGCTACACCTTC. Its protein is CASSPGGDQANYGYTF.

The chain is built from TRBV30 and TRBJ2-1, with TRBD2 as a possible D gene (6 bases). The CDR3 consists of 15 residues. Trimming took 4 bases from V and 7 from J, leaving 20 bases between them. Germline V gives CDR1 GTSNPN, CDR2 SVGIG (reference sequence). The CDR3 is CAWIRGGIRENEQFF. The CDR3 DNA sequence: TGTGCCTGGATTCGTGGGGGGATCCGGGAGAATGAGCAGTTCTTC.

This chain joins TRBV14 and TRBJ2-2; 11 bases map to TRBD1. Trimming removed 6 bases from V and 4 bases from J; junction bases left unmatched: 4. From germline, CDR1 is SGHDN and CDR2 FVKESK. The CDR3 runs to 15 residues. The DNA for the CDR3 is TGTGCCAGCAGTAGGACAGGGGGCCTCACCGGGGAGCTGTTTTTT. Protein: CASSRTGGLTGELFF.

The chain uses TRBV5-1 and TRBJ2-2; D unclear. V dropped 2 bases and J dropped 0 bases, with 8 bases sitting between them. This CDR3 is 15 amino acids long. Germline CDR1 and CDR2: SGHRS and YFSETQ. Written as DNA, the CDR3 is TGCGCCAGCAGCTTCCTAAGTCCGAACACCGGGGAGCTGTTTTTT. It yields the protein CASSFLSPNTGELFF. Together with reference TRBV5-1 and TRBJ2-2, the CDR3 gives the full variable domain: KAGVTQTPRYLIKTRGQQVTLSCSPISGHRSVSWYQQTPGQGLQFLFEYFSETQRNKGNFPGRFSGRQFSNSRSEMNVSTLELGDSALYLCASSFLSPNTGELFFGEGSRLTVL.

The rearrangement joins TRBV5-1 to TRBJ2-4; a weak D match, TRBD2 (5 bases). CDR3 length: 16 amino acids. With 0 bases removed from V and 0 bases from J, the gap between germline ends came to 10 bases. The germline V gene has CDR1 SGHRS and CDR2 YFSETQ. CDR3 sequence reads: CASSLGPGVAKNIQYF. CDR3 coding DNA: TGCGCCAGCAGCTTGGGGCCCGGGGTAGCCAAAAACATTCAGTACTTC.

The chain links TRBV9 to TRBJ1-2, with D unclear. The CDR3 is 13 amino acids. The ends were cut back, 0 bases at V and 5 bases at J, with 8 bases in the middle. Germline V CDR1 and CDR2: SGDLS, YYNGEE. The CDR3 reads CASSVVEEYGYTF. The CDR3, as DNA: TGTGCCAGCAGCGTAGTAGAGGAGTATGGCTACACCTTC.

CDR3 nucleotide sequence: TGTGCCAGCAGCTTACCGGGACAGGGGGTCGGGCAGTACTTC. Amino acids: CASSLPGQGVGQYF. The chain carries TRBV7-2 and TRBJ2-7, with TRBD1 identical over 11 bases. The ends lost 2 bases at V and 9 bases at J; junction bases unmatched: 6. Looked up from germline, CDR1 is SGHTA and CDR2 is FQGNSA. This CDR3 is 14 amino acids long.

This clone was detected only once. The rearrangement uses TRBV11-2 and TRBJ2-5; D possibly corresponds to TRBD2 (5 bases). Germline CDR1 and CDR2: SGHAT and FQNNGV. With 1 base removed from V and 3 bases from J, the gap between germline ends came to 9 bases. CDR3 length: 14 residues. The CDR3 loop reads CASSLGSAEETQYF. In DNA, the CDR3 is TGTGCCAGCAGCTTAGGATCAGCGGAAGAGACCCAGTACTTC. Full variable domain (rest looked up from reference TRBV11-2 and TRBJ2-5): EAGVAQSPRYKIIEKRQSVAFWCNPISGHATLYWYQQILGQGPKLLIQFQNNGVVDDSQLPKDRFSAERLKGVDSTLKIQPAKLEDSAVYLCASSLGSAEETQYFGPGTRLLVL.

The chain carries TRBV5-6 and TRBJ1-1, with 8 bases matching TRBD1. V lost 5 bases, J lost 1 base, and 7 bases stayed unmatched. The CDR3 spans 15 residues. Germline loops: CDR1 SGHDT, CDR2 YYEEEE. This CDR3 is CASRATGTGNTEAFF. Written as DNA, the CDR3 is TGTGCCAGCAGGGCAACCGGGACAGGGAACACTGAAGCTTTCTTT.

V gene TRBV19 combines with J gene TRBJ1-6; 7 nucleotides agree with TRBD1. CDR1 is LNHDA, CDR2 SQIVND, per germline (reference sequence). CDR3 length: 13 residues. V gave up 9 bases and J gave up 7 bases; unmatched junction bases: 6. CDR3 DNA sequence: TGTGCCAGCGCTGGACAGGCCAATTCACCCCTCCACTTT. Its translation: CASAGQANSPLHF.

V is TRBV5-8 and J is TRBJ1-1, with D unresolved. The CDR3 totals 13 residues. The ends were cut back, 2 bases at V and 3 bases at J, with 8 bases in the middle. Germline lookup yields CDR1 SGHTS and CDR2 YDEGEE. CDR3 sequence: CASSFGLHTEAFF. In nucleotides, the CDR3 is TGTGCCAGCAGCTTCGGACTCCACACTGAAGCTTTCTTT.

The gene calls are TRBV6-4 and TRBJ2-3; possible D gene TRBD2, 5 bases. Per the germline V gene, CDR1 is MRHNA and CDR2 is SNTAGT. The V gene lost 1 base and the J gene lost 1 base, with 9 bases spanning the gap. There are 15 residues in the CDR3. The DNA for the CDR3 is TGTGCCAGCAGTGACTTGTCCGGGGGCACAGATACGCAGTATTTT. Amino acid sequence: CASSDLSGGTDTQYF.

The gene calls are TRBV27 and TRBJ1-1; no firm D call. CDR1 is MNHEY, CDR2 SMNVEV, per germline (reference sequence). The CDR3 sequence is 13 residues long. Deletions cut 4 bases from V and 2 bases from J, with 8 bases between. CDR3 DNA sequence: TGTGCCAGCAGTTACGGTAGAAACACTGAAGCTTTCTTT. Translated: CASSYGRNTEAFF.

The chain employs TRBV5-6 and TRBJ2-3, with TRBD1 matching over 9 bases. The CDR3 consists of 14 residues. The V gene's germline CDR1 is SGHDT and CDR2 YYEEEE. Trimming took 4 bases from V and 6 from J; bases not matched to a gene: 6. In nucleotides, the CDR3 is TGTGCCAGCAGCACTCGACAGGGGGGGGATACGCAGTATTTT. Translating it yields CASSTRQGGDTQYF.

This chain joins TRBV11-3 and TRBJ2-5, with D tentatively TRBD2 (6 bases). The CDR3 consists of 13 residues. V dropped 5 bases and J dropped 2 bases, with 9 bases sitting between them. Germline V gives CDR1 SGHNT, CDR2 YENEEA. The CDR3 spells CASSPGGQETQYF. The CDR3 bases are TGTGCCAGCAGCCCCGGGGGACAAGAGACCCAGTACTTC.

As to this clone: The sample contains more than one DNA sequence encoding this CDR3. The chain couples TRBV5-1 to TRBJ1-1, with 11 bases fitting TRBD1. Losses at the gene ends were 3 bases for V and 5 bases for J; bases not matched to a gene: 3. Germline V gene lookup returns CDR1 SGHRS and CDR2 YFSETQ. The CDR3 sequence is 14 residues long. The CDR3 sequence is CASSSGTGGTEAFF. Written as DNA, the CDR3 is TGCGCCAGCAGCTCGGGGACAGGGGGGACTGAAGCTTTCTTT. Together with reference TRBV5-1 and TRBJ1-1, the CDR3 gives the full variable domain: KAGVTQTPRYLIKTRGQQVTLSCSPISGHRSVSWYQQTPGQGLQFLFEYFSETQRNKGNFPGRFSGRQFSNSRSEMNVSTLELGDSALYLCASSSGTGGTEAFFGQGTRLTVV.

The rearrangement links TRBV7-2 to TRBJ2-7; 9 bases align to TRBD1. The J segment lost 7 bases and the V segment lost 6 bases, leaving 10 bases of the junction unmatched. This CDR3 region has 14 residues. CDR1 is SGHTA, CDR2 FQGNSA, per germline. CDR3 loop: CASRPGTGFGEQYF. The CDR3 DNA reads TGTGCCAGCAGGCCAGGGACAGGGTTCGGTGAGCAGTACTTC.

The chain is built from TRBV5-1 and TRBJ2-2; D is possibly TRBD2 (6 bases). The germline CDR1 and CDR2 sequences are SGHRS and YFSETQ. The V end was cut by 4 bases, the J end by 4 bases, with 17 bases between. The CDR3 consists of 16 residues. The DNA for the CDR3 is TGCGCCAGCAGCCCCTTTTTGAGAGCGGGCACCGGGGAGCTGTTTTTT. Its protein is CASSPFLRAGTGELFF.